This T cell receptor beta chain emerged from a study of cytomegalovirus exposure and HLA in healthy donors. Using immunoSEQ multiplex PCR, the repertoire was profiled, and TCRdb retains in-frame clones only, with some absent. The repertoire holds about 250,000 clones, about 90% seen once, with 9.5% to 15% in the top ten. Details on this clone: Its antigen is undetermined.

Overall study results and limits: Investigators reported around 150 TCR beta chains as tied to cytomegalovirus. Rare sequences made up most TCRs, while some public TCRs were found in many donors.

The germline V gene has CDR1 PRHDT and CDR2 FYEKMQ (reference sequence). Trimming removed 1 base from V and 0 bases from J, with 10 bases in between. The CDR3 has 15 amino acids. Sequencing was done on a sample of PBMCs. The chain uses TRBV13 and TRBJ2-7, with D uncertain. The clonotype originates from a man aged 18 to 35 in good health and CMV-seropositive. The CDR3: CASSLDRARSYEQYF. The CDR3 DNA follows: TGTGCCAGCAGCTTAGATCGGGCTCGCTCCTACGAGCAGTACTTC.